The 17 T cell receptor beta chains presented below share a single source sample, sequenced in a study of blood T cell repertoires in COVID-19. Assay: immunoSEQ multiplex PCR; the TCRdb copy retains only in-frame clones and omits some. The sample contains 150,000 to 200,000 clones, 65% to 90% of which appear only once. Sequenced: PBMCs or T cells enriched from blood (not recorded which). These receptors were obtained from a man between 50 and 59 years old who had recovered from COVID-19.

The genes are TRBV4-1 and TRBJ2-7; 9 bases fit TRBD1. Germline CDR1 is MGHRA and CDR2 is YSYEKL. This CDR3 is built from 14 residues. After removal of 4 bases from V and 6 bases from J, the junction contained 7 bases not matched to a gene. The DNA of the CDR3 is TGCGCCAGCAGCCGGGGGGGGACAGGGAGCGAGCAGTACTTC. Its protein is CASSRGGTGSEQYF.

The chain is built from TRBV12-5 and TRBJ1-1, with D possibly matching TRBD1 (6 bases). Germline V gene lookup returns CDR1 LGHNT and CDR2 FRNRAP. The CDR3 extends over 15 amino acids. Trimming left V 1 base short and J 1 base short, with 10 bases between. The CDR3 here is CASGLDWTENTEAFF. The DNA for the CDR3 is TGTGCTAGTGGTTTGGATTGGACAGAGAACACTGAAGCTTTCTTT.

CDR3 DNA: TGTGCTAGTGGTCCCGGACAGGGGTTCACAGATACGCAGTATTTT. Its protein is CASGPGQGFTDTQYF. The chain joins TRBV12-5 to TRBJ2-3, with 9 bases identical to TRBD1. This CDR3 contains 15 residues. V lost 5 bases and J lost 2; bases outside the gene matches: 5. Germline loops: CDR1 LGHNT, CDR2 FRNRAP.

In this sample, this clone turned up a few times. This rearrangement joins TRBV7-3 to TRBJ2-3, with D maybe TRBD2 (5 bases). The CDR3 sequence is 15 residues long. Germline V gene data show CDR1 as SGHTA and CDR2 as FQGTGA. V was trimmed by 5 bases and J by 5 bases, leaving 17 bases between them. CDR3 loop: CASSRLNIDGDTQYF. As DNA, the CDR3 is TGTGCCAGCAGCCGACTAAACATAGACGGAGATACGCAGTATTTT.

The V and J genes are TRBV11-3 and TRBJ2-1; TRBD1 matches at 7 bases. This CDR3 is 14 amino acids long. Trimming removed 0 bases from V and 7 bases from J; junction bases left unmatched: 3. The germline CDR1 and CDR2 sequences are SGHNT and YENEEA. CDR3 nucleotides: TGTGCCAGCAGCTTAGATCTGGACAGGAATGAGCAGTTCTTC. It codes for CASSLDLDRNEQFF. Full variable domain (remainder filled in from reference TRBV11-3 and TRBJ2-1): EAGVVQSPRYKIIEKKQPVAFWCNPISGHNTLYWYLQNLGQGPELLIRYENEEAVDDSQLPKDRFSAERLKGVDSTLKIQPAELGDSAVYLCASSLDLDRNEQFFGPGTRLTVL.

The CDR3 DNA reads as TGTGCCAGCTCAAGTACAGGGGTCTCTGGAAACACCATATATTTT. This gives the protein CASSSTGVSGNTIYF. The chain is built from TRBV18 and TRBJ1-3, with 7 bases identical to TRBD1. The germline CDR1 and CDR2 sequences are KGHSH and LQKENI. CDR3 size: 15 residues. With V trimmed by 5 bases and J by 0 bases, 4 bases remained unmatched.

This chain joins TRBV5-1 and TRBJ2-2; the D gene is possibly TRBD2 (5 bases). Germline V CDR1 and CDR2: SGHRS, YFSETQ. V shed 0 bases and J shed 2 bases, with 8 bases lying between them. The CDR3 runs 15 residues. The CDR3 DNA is TGCGCCAGCAGCTTGGTTCGGGGAAACACCGGGGAGCTGTTTTTT. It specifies CASSLVRGNTGELFF.

CDR3 sequence: CASSSGLAGSTDTQYF. The CDR3 nucleotides are TGTGCCAGCAGCTCGGGACTAGCGGGGAGCACAGATACGCAGTATTTT. The chain carries TRBV11-3 and TRBJ2-3; 13 positions match TRBD2. The V segment lost 4 bases and the J segment 0 bases; nucleotides outside the gene matches: 1. Per the germline V gene, CDR1 is SGHNT and CDR2 is YENEEA. The CDR3 length is 16 residues.

In nucleotides, the CDR3 is TGCGCCAGCAGCTACCCGACAGGGAATACTGAAGCTTTCTTT. This codes for CASSYPTGNTEAFF. The chain carries TRBV5-1 and TRBJ1-1; TRBD1 aligns across 7 bases. The CDR3 totals 14 residues. Germline V lookup: CDR1 SGHRS, CDR2 YFSETQ. V lost 3 bases to trimming and J lost 5 bases; unmatched junction nucleotides: 7. Full variable domain (outside the CDR3, taken from reference TRBV5-1 and TRBJ1-1): KAGVTQTPRYLIKTRGQQVTLSCSPISGHRSVSWYQQTPGQGLQFLFEYFSETQRNKGNFPGRFSGRQFSNSRSEMNVSTLELGDSALYLCASSYPTGNTEAFFGQGTRLTVV.

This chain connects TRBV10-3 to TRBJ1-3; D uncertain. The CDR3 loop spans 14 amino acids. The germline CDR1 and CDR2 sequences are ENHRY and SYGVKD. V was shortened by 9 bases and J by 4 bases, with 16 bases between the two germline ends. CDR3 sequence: CAINQEESGNTIYF. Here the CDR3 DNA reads TGTGCCATAAATCAAGAGGAGTCCGGAAACACCATATATTTT.

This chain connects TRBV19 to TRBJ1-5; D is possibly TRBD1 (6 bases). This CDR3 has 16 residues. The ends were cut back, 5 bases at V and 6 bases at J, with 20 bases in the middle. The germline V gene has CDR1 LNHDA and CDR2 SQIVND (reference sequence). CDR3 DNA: TGTGCCAGTAGTTCGATAGTACAGGGTGTGGGTCAGCCCCAGCATTTT. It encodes CASSSIVQGVGQPQHF.

CDR3 nucleotide sequence: TGCAGCGTGGCCGGACAGGGGGCGACCTATGGCTACACCTTC. It is translated as CSVAGQGATYGYTF. This chain links TRBV29-1 with TRBJ1-2; 11 nucleotides agree with TRBD1. This CDR3 has 14 amino acids. V trimming: 6 bases; J trimming: 4 bases; junction bases outside the gene matches: 7. Germline CDR1 SQVTM, CDR2 ANQGSEA.

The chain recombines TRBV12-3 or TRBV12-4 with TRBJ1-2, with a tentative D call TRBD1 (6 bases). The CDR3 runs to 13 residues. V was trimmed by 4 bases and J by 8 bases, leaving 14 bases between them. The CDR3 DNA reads TGTGCCAGCAGTTCCCGGGGGGCGGGGGGCTACACCTTC. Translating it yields CASSSRGAGGYTF.

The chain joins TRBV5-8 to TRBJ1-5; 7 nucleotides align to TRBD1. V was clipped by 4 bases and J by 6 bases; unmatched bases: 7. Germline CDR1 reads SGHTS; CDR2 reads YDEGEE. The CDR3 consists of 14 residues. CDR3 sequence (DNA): TGTGCCAGCAGCCCGAGACAGGGCCCTCAGCCCCAGCATTTT. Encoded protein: CASSPRQGPQPQHF.

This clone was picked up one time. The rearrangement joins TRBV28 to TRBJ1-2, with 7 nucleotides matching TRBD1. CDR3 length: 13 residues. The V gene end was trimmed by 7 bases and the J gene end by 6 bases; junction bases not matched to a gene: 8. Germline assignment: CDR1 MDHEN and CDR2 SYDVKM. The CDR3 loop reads CASNLRGDHGYTF. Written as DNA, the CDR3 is TGTGCCAGCAACCTCAGGGGGGACCATGGCTACACCTTC.

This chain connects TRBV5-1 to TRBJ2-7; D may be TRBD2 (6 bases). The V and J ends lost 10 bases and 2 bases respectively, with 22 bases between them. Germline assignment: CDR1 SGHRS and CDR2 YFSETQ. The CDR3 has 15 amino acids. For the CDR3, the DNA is TGCGCCTGCCGACCTGGGGACTGGGTGACCTACGAGCAGTACTTC. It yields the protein CACRPGDWVTYEQYF.

The CDR3 loop reads CASSPRMALAPLHF. The CDR3, as DNA: TGTGCCAGCAGTCCGCGGATGGCCCTTGCACCCCTCCACTTT. The V and J genes are TRBV2 and TRBJ1-6; the D is unclear. CDR1 is SNHLY and CDR2 is FYNNEI in the germline V gene. The length of the CDR3 is 14 residues. V lost 5 bases to trimming and J lost 11 bases, with 16 bases between them. The full variable domain, with the rest looked up from reference TRBV2 and TRBJ1-6, is EPEVTQTPSHQVTQMGQEVILRCVPISNHLYFYWYRQILGQKVEFLVSFYNNEISEKSEIFDDQFSVERPDGSNFTLKIRSTKLEDSAMYFCASSPRMALAPLHFGNGTRLTVT.